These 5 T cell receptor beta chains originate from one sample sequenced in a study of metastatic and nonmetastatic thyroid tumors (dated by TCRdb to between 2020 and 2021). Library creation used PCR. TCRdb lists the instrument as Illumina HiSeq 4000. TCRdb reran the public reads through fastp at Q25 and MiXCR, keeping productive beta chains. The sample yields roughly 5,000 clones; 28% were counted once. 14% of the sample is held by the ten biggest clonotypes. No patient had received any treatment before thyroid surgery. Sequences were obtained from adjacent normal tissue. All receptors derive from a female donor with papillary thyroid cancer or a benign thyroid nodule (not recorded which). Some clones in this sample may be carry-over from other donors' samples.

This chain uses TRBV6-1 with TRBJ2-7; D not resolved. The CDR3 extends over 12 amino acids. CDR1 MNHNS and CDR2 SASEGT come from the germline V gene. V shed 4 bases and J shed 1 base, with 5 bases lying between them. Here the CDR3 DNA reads TGTGCCAGCAGTGGGGTTTCCTACGAGCAGTACTTC. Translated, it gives CASSGVSYEQYF.

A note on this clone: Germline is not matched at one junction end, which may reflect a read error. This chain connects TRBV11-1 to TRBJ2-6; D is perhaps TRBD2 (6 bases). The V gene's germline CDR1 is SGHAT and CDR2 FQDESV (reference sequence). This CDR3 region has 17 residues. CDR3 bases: TGTGCCAGCATCCGAGGACCGGGGAGGTTCGGGGCCTACGTCCTGACTTTC. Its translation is CASIRGPGRFGAYVLTF.

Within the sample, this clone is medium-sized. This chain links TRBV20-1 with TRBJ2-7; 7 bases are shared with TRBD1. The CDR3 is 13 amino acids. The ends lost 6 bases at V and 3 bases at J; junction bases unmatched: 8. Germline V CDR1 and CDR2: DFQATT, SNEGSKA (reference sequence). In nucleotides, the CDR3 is TGCAGTGCCAAAAAAGGGGGCAACTACGAGCAGTACTTC. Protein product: CSAKKGGNYEQYF.

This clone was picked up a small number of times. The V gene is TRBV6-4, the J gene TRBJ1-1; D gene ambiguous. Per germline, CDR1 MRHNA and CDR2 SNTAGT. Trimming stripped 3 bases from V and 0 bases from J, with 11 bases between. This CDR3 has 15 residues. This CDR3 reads CASSEHGSLNTEAFF. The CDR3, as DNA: TGTGCCAGCAGTGAACACGGGTCCCTGAACACTGAAGCTTTCTTT.

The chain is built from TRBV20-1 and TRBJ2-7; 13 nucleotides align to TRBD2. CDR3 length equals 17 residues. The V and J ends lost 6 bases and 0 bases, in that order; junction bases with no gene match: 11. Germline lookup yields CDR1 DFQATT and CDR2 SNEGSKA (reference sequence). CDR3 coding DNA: TGCAGTGCAACCGGGACTAGCGGGAAGATCGCCTCCTACGAGCAGTACTTC. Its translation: CSATGTSGKIASYEQYF.